The sequence of this T cell receptor beta chain was determined in a study of blood T cells in healthy people across ages. General observations from the study: Long-lived and aged donors differed, with more naive CD4+ cells and higher diversity in the long-lived.

This CDR3 has 13 residues. Trimming took off 4 bases at V and 8 bases at J, with 14 bases between the two ends. Looked up from germline, CDR1 is MNHEY and CDR2 is SVGEGT. The second PCR ran roughly 6 to 11 cycles with a sample-barcoded 5' primer and J-beta primers. A template-switch adaptor that had 12 random nucleotides put a tag on each cDNA molecule. Sequencing of every sample gave 2.5 million or more CDR3-containing paired-end reads. TCRdb re-derived calls from the 5' RACE reads in MiXCR, one entry per CDR3 protein. The data show about 1.4 million distinct CDR3 sequences, approximately 59% seen once. With respect to this clonotype: The antigen is not known.

The sequenced material came from blood. The rearrangement uses TRBV6-2 or TRBV6-3 and TRBJ1-2; D uncertain. The clonotype comes from a man between 18 and 29 years old in good health. CDR3 amino acids: CASSLSTDRGYTF. The CDR3 DNA follows: TGTGCCAGCAGTTTATCTACGGACCGGGGCTACACCTTC.